This section outlines one T cell receptor beta chain sequence together with its context. V was clipped by 3 bases and J by 7 bases, with 10 bases between them. Germline CDR1 is SGHTA and CDR2 is FQGNSA. CDR3 length: 13 amino acids. TCRdb keeps only in-frame clones here, not all; method: immunoSEQ multiplex PCR. The sample holds fewer than 350,000 clones, around 85% seen once. The data are from a study of blood T cell repertoires in COVID-19. The TCR sequence derives from a woman in her 50s who had recovered from COVID-19. The chain has TRBV7-2 and TRBJ2-1; D is possibly TRBD1 (5 bases). Sequenced material: PBMCs or T cells enriched from blood (not recorded which). The DNA for the CDR3 is TGTGCCAGCAGCTTCCGTTCAGGGAATGAGCAGTTCTTC. Amino acids: CASSFRSGNEQFF. The full variable domain, in which reference TRBV7-2 and TRBJ2-1 provide the parts outside the CDR3, is GAGVSQSPSNKVTEKGKDVELRCDPISGHTALYWYRQSLGQGLEFLIYFQGNSAPDKSGLPSDRFSAERTGGSVSTLTIQRTQQEDSAVYLCASSFRSGNEQFFGPGTRLTVL.